The sequence of this TCR beta chain was determined in a study of blood T cell repertoires in COVID-19. The table came from immunoSEQ multiplex PCR; TCRdb's copy has only in-frame clones and leaves some out. The sample includes around 200,000 clones, approximately 80% seen only once; the top ten take roughly 15%. This clonotype was sampled from a woman in her seventies with COVID-19, enrolled during active disease. What was sequenced was peripheral blood.

The CDR3 nucleotides read TGTGCTAGTGGTCTCGGACAGGGGTGGAACACTGAAGCTTTCTTT. It specifies CASGLGQGWNTEAFF. The chain recombines TRBV12-5 with TRBJ1-1; 9 nucleotides line up with TRBD1. This CDR3 is 15 amino acids long. V gave up 5 bases and J gave up 1 base; unmatched junction bases: 5. Germline loops: CDR1 LGHNT, CDR2 FRNRAP.